This paragraph reports one T cell receptor (beta chain). This sample was included in a study of blood T cell repertoires in COVID-19. Overall study: The samples span acute and convalescent COVID-19 from the United States, Italy and Spain. Sources were T cells, B-cell-depleted T cells, or PBMCs; the material itself was cDNA or gDNA.

In the original workflow: Scientists estimated how many nucleated cells there were by amplifying reference gene primers. Some clones are missing from TCRdb's copy, which holds only in-frame ones; the method was immunoSEQ multiplex PCR. V, J and clone size reflect that table, while D and trimming were determined from the DNA. The sample lists about 250,000 clones, about 80% seen once, with about 15% in the top ten. CDR3 length equals 19 residues. Trimming cost V 4 bases and J 6 bases; bases outside gene matches: 18. Germline values: CDR1 LNHDA, CDR2 SQIVND (reference sequence). Patients in Seattle were enrolled during active infection, then followed longitudinally.

The sequence was collected from a person aged 65 to 85 with COVID-19, enrolled during active disease. The sample was peripheral blood. The chain carries TRBV19 and TRBJ1-2, with 12 bases identical to TRBD1. The CDR3 reads CASSSFSGTGGAGTDGYTF. CDR3 DNA: TGTGCCAGTAGTAGCTTCTCCGGGACAGGGGGCGCGGGCACCGATGGCTACACCTTC. Full variable domain (rest looked up from reference TRBV19 and TRBJ1-2): DGGITQSPKYLFRKEGQNVTLSCEQNLNHDAMYWYRQDPGQGLRLIYYSQIVNDFQKGDIAEGYSVSREKKESFPLTVTSAQKNPTAFYLCASSSFSGTGGAGTDGYTFGSGTRLTVV.